Given below is one T cell receptor (beta chain) in context. This table comes from immunoSEQ multiplex PCR, and its TCRdb copy is limited to in-frame clones, with some not included. Among about 2.5 million clones, 92% were seen once, and the ten largest hold 0.37%. This record belongs to a study of shared clonotypes between healthy human individuals. CDR3 length: 17 amino acids. Germline loops: CDR1 SGHNT, CDR2 YENEEA. V shed 5 bases and J 0 bases; nucleotides not matched to a gene: 4. The clonotype originates from a man aged 18 to 30 in good health. Some clones in this sample may be carry-over from other donors' samples. Source material: naive CD4+ T cells from PBMCs. Described subset: CD45RA+ positively selected. The chain uses TRBV11-3 and TRBJ2-3; 14 bases align to TRBD2. The CDR3 region has the DNA TGTGCCAGCAGCGTGGGACTAGCGGGAGCTAGCACAGATACGCAGTATTTT. Its translation is CASSVGLAGASTDTQYF.